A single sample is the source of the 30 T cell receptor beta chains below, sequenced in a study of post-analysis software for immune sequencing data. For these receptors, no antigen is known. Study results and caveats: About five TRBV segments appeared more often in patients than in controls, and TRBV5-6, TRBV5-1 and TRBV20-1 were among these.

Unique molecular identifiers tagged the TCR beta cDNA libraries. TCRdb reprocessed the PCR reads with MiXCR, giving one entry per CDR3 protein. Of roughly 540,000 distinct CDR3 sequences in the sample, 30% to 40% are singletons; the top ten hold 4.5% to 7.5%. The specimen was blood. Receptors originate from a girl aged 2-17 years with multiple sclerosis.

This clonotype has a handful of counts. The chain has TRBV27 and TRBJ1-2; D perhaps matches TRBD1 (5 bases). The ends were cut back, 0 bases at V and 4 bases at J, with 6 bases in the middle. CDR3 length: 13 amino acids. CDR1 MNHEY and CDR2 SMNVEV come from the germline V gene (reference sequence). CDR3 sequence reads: CASSLSGVYGYTF. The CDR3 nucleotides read TGTGCCAGCAGTTTATCAGGGGTCTATGGCTACACCTTC.

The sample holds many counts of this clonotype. The CDR3 sequence: CASSPREYEQYF. CDR3 coding DNA: TGTGCCAGCAGCCCCCGTGAGTACGAGCAGTACTTC. V gene TRBV7-9 combines with J gene TRBJ2-7; the D is unclear. Germline V gene lookup returns CDR1 SEHNR and CDR2 FQNEAQ (reference sequence). Trimming removed 5 bases from V and 4 bases from J, with 9 bases in between. The CDR3 has 12 residues.

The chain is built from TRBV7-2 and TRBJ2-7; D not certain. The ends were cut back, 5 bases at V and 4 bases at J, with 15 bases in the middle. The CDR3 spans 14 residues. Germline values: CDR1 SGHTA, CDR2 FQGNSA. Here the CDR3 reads CASSQDVLRYEQYF. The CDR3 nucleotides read TGTGCCAGCAGCCAGGACGTCCTAAGGTACGAGCAGTACTTC.

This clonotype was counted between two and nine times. The CDR3 region has the DNA TGCAGTGCTAGAGGGACGGGACAGTTTACGCCCCTCCACTTT. Residues: CSARGTGQFTPLHF. V and J are TRBV20-1 and TRBJ1-6; 7 positions agree with TRBD1. CDR3 length equals 14 residues. In germline, CDR1 is DFQATT, CDR2 SNEGSKA (reference sequence). V dropped 1 base and J dropped 13; count of bases not matched to a gene: 10.

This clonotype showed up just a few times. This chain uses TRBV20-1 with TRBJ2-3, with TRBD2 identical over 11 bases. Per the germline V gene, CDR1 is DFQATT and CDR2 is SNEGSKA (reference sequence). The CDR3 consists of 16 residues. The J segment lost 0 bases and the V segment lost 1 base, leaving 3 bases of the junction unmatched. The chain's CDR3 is CSARGASGGSTDTQYF. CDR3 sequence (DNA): TGCAGTGCTAGAGGCGCTAGCGGGGGGAGCACAGATACGCAGTATTTT.

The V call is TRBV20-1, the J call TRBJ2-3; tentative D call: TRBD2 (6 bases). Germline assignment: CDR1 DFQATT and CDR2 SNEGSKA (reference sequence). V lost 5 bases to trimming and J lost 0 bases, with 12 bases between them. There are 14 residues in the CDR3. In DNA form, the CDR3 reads TGCAGTGCTCGACTACTAGCTAGCACAGATACGCAGTATTTT. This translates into CSARLLASTDTQYF.

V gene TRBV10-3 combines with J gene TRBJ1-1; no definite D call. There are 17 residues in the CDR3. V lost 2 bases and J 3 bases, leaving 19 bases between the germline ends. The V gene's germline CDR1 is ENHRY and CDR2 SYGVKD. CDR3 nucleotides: TGTGCCATCAGTGAGGGGATCGCGCTTGGGGAAGACACTGAAGCTTTCTTT. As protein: CAISEGIALGEDTEAFF.

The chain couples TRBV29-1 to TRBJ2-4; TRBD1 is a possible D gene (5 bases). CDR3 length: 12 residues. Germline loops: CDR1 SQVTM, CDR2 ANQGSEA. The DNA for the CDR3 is TGCAAAGGGGTTATAGCCAAAAACATTCAGTACTTC. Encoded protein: CKGVIAKNIQYF.

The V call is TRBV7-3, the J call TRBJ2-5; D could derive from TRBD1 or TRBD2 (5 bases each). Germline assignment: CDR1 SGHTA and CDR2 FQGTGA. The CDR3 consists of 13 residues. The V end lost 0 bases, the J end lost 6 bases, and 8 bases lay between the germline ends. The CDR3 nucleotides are TGTGCCAGCAGCTTAACCACGGGGCAGACCCAGTACTTC. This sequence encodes CASSLTTGQTQYF.

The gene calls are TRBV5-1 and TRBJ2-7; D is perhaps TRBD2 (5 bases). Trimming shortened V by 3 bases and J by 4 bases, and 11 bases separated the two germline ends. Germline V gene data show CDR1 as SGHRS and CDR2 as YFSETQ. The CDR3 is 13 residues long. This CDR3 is CASSSNWEYEQYF. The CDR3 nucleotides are TGCGCCAGCAGCTCTAATTGGGAGTACGAGCAGTACTTC.

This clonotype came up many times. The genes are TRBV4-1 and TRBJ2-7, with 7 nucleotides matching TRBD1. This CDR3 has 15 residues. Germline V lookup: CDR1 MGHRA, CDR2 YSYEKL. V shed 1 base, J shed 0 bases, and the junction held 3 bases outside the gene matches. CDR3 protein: CASSQAWTGSYEQYF. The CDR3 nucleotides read TGCGCCAGCAGCCAAGCTTGGACAGGCTCCTACGAGCAGTACTTC.

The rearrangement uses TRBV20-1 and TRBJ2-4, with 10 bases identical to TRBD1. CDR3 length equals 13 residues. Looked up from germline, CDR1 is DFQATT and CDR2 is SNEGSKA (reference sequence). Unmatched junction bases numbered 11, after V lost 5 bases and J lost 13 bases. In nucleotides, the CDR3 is TGCAGTGCTTCCGGGACAGGGGAACGAAGGCAGTACTTC. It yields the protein CSASGTGERRQYF.

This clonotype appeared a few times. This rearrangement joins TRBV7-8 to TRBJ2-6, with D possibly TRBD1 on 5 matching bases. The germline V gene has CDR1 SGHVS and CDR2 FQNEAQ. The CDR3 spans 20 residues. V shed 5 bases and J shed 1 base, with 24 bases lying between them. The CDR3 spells CASSPYRQFLGMSGANVLTF. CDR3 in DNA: TGTGCCAGCAGCCCCTACCGACAGTTCCTGGGGATGTCTGGGGCCAACGTCCTGACTTTC.

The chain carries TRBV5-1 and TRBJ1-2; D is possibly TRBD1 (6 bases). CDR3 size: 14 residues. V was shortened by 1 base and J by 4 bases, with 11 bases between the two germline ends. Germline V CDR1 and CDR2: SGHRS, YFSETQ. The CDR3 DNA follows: TGCGCCAGCAGCTTGTTGACAGGTTCCTATGGCTACACCTTC. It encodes CASSLLTGSYGYTF.

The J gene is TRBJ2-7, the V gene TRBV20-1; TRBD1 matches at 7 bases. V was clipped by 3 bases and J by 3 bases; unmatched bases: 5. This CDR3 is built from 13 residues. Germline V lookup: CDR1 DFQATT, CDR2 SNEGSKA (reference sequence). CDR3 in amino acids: CSASSPGGYEQYF. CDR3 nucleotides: TGCAGTGCTAGCTCGCCAGGGGGCTACGAGCAGTACTTC.

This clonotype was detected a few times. The CDR3 is CSAIIENGYTF. DNA of the CDR3: TGCAGCGCCATTATCGAAAACGGCTACACCTTC. The chain links TRBV29-1 to TRBJ1-2; no reliable D call. The CDR3 length is 11 residues. With 7 bases removed from V and 8 bases from J, the gap between germline ends came to 14 bases. Looked up from germline, CDR1 is SQVTM and CDR2 is ANQGSEA. The variable domain in full, completed from reference TRBV29-1 and TRBJ1-2, reads SAVISQKPSRDICQRGTSLTIQCQVDSQVTMMFWYRQQPGQSLTLIATANQGSEATYESGFVIDKFPISRPNLTFSTLTVSNMSPEDSSIYLCSAIIENGYTFGSGTRLTVV.

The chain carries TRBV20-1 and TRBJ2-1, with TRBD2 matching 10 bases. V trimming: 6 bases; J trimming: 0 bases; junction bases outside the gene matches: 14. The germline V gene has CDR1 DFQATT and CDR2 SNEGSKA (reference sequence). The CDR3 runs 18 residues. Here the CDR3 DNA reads TGCAGTGCCGAGGGGGGTAGCGGGGGGCTTAGCTCCTACAATGAGCAGTTCTTC. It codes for CSAEGGSGGLSSYNEQFF.

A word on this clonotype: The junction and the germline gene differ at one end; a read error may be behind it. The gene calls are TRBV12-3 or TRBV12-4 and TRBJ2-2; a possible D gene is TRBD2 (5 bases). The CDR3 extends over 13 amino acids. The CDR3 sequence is CASSLANTGKLFF. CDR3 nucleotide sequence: TGTGCCAGCAGTTTAGCGAACACCGGGAAGCTGTTTTTT.

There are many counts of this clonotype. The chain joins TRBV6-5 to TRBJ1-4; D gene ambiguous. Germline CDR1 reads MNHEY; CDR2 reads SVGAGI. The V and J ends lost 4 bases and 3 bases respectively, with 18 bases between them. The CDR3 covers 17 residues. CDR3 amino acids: CASSSRFSPSSNEKLFF. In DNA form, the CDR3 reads TGTGCCAGCAGTTCCCGTTTTTCCCCGAGCTCTAATGAAAAACTGTTTTTT.

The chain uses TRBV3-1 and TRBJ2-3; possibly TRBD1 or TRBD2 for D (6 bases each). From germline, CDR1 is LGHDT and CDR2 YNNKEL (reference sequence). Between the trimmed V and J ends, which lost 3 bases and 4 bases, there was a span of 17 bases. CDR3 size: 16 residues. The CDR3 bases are TGTGCCAGCAGCCACGTGGGGAAGGGGGGAGCAGATACGCAGTATTTT. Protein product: CASSHVGKGGADTQYF.

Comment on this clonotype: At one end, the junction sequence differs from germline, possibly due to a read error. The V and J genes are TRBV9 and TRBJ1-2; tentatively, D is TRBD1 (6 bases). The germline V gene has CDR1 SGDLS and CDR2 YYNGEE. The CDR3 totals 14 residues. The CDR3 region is CTSSGKTGNYGYTF. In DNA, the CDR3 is TGTACCAGCAGCGGTAAAACAGGGAACTATGGCTACACCTTC.

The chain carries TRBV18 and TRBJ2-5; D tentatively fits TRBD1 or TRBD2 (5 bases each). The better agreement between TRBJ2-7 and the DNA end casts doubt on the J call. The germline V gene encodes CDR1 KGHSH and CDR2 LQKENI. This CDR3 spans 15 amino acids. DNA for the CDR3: TGTGCCAGCTCACCTCCAACCGGGACCCTATACGAGCAGTACTTC. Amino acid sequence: CASSPPTGTLYEQYF.

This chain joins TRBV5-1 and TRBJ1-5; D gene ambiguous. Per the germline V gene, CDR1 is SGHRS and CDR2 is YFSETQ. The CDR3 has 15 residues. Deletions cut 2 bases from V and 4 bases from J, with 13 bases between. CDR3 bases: TGCGCCAGCAGCTTACACGGGGAAAAAAATCAGCCCCAGCATTTT. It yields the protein CASSLHGEKNQPQHF.

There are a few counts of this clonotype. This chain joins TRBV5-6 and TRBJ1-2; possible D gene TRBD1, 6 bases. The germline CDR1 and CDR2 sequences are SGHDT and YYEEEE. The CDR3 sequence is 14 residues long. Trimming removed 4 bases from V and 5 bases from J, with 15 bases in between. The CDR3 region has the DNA TGTGCCAGCAGCATAAGACAGGCCACTTATGGCTACACCTTC. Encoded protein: CASSIRQATYGYTF.

CDR3 nucleotide sequence: TGTGCCAGCAGCCACCACGGGGAGGCGGGGGGCGTTGATGAGCAGTTCTTC. This encodes CASSHHGEAGGVDEQFF. The chain couples TRBV4-2 to TRBJ2-1, with 8 bases lining up with TRBD2. The CDR3 spans 17 residues. V was clipped by 3 bases and J by 8 bases; unmatched bases: 15. Germline CDR1 LGHNA, CDR2 YNFKEQ.

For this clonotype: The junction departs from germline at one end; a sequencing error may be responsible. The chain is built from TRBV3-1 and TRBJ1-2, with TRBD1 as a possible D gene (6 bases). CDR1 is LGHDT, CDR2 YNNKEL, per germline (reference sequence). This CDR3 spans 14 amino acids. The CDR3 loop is CVSSPYRGARGYTF. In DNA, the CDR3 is TGTGTCAGCAGCCCGTACCGGGGGGCTCGGGGCTACACCTTC. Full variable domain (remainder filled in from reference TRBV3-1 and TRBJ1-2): DTAVSQTPKYLVTQMGNDKSIKCEQNLGHDTMYWYKQDSKKFLKIMFSYNNKELIINETVPNRFSPKSPDKAHLNLHINSLELGDSAVYFCVSSPYRGARGYTFGSGTRLTVV.

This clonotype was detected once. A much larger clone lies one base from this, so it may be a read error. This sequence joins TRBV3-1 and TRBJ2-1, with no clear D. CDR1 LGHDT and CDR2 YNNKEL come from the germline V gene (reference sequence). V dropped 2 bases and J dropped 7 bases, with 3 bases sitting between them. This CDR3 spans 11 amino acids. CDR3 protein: CASSQRNEQFF. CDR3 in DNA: TGTGCCAGCAGCCAAAGAAATGAGCAGTTCTTC.

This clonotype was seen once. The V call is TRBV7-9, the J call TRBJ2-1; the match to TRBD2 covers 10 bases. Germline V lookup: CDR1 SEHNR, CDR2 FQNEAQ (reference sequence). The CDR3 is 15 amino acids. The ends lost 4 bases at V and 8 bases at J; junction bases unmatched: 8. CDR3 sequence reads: CASSYGLAAPDEQFF. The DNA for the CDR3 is TGTGCCAGCAGCTATGGACTAGCGGCCCCGGATGAGCAGTTCTTC. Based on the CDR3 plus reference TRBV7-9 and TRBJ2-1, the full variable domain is DTGVSQNPRHKITKRGQNVTFRCDPISEHNRLYWYRQTLGQGPEFLTYFQNEAQLEKSRLLSDRFSAERPKGSFSTLEIQRTEQGDSAMYLCASSYGLAAPDEQFFGPGTRLTVL.

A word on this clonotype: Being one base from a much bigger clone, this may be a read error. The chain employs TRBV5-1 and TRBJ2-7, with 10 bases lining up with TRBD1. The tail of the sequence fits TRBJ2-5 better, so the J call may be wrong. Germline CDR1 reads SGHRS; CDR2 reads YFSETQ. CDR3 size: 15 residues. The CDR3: CASNLDRGRGETQYF. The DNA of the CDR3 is TGCGCCAGCAACCTAGACAGGGGGCGCGGAGAGACCCAGTACTTC.

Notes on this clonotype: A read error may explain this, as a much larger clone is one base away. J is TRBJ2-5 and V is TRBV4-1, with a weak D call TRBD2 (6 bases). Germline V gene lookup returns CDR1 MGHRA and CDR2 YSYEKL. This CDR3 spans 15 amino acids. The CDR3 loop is CASGQDFGGTETQYF. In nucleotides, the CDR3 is TGCGCCAGCGGCCAAGATTTCGGGGGAACAGAGACCCAGTACTTC.